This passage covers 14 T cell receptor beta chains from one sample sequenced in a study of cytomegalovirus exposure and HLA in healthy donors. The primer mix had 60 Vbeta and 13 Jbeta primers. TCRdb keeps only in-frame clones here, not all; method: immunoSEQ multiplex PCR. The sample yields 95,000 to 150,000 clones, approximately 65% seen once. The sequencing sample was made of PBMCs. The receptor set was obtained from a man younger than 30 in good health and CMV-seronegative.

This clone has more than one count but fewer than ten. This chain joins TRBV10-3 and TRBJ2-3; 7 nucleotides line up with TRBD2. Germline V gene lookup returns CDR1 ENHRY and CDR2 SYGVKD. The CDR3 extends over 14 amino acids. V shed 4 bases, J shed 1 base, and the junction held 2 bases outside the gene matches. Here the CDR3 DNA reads TGTGCCATCAGTGCCCTAGCGGGCACAGATACGCAGTATTTT. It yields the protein CAISALAGTDTQYF.

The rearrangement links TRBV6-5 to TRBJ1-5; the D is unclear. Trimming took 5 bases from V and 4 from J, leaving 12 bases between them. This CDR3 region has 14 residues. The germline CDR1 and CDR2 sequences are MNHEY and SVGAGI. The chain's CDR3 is CASSVRGWNQPQHF. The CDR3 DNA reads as TGTGCCAGCAGTGTACGGGGTTGGAATCAGCCCCAGCATTTT.

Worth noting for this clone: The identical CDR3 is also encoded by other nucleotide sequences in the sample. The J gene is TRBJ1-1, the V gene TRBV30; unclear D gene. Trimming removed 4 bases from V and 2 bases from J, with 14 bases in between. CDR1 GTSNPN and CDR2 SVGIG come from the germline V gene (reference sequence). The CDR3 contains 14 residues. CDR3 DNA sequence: TGTGCCTGGAAAAGGACGGGGAAAAACACTGAAGCTTTCTTT. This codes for CAWKRTGKNTEAFF.

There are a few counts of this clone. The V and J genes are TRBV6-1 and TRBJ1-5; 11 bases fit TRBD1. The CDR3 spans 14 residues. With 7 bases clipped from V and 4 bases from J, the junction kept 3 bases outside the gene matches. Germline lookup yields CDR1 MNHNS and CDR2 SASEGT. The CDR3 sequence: CASIGQGANQPQHF. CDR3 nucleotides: TGTGCCAGCATTGGACAGGGGGCGAATCAGCCCCAGCATTTT.

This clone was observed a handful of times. In DNA, the CDR3 is TGCAGCGTTCCCAGATTAGATACGCAGTATTTT. Protein: CSVPRLDTQYF. This chain links TRBV29-1 with TRBJ2-3; D remains unclear. The V gene lost 5 bases and the J gene lost 5 bases, with 8 bases spanning the gap. The V gene's germline CDR1 is SQVTM and CDR2 ANQGSEA. The CDR3 length is 11 residues.

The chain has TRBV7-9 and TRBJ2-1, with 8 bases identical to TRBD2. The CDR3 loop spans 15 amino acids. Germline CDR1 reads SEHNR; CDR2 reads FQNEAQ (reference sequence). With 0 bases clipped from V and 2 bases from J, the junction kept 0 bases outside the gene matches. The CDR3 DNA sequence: TGTGCCAGCAGCTTAGCACTAGCGGCCTACAATGAGCAGTTCTTC. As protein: CASSLALAAYNEQFF.

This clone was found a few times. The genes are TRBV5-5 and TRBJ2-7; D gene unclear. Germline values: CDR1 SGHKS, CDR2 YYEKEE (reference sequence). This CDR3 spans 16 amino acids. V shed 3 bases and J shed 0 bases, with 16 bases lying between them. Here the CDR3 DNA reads TGTGCCAGCAGCTCAAGAGAACAAAGGAGCTCCTACGAGCAGTACTTC. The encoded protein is CASSSREQRSSYEQYF.

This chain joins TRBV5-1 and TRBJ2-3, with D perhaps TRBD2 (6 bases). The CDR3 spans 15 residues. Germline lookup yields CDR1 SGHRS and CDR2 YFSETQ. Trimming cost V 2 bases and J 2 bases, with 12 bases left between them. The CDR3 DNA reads TGCGCCAGCAGCTTTGGTTGGACTACCACAGATACGCAGTATTTT. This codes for CASSFGWTTTDTQYF.

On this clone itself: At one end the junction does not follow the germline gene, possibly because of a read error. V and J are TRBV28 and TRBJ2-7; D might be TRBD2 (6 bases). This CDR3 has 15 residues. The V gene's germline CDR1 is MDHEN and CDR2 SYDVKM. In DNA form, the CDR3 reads TGTCCCAGCGCTAAGTCTCCTGGGACTTACTACGAGCAGTACTTC. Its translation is CPSAKSPGTYYEQYF.

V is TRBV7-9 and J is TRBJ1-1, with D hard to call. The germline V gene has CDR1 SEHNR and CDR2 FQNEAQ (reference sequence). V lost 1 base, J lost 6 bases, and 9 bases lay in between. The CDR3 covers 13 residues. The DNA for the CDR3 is TGTGCCAGCAGCTTAGAGGCGGGCTCTGAAGCTTTCTTT. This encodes CASSLEAGSEAFF.

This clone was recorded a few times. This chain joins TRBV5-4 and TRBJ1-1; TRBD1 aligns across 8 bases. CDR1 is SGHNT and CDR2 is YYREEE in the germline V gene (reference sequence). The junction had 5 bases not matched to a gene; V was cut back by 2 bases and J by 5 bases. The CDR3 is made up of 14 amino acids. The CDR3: CASSLDRGVTEAFF. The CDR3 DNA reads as TGTGCCAGCAGCTTAGACAGGGGCGTGACTGAAGCTTTCTTT.

Here the CDR3 DNA reads TGTGCTAGTGGTCGTGGGACAGGGAGGGGTCATGAGCAGTTCTTC. This codes for CASGRGTGRGHEQFF. V usage is TRBV12-5 and J usage is TRBJ2-1; 9 bases agree with TRBD1. Germline-derived CDR1 and CDR2 are LGHNT and FRNRAP. CDR3 length: 15 amino acids. J lost 8 bases, V lost 5 bases, and 10 bases had no gene match.

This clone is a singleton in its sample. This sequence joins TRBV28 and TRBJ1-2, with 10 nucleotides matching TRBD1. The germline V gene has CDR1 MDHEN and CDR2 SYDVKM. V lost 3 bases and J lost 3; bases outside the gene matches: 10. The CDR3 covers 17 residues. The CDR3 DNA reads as TGTGCCAGCAGTTTTTCCTTAGACAGGGGGCTGTACTATGGCTACACCTTC. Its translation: CASSFSLDRGLYYGYTF.

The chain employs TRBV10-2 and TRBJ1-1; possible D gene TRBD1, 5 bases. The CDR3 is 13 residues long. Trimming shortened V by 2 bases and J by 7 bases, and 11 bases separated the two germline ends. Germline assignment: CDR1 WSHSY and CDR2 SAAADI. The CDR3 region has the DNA TGCGCCAGCAGTGAGGGGGGGACGGGTGAAGCTTTCTTT. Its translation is CASSEGGTGEAFF.